This passage covers 20 T cell receptor beta chains from one sample sequenced in a study of shared T cell receptors in the human thymus (dated by TCRdb to the early 2020s). Libraries were prepared through the immunoSEQ multiplex PCR assay. Held by TCRdb, this immuneACCESS table contains in-frame sequences only and omits some clones. Under half of the omission traces to an unresolved V gene where checked; the cause of the rest is unknown. Present in this sample are some 700,000 clones, roughly 88% of which were seen just once. The ten largest clones add up to 0.0095% to 0.011% of the sample. This sample also appeared in a second study, on human thymus T cells.

Material: thymocytes. These receptors all stem from a girl younger than two with a congenital heart defect. Donor details come from another sample of the same person, matched by shared clones.

The chain links TRBV10-3 to TRBJ2-2; 10 bases are a match to TRBD1. Germline trimming cut 8 bases from V and 4 bases from J; bases unmatched to any gene: 1. The CDR3 has 13 residues. CDR1 and CDR2 from the germline V gene are ENHRY and SYGVKD. The CDR3 DNA is TGTGCCATCCGGGACAGGGGCACCGGGGAGCTGTTTTTT. Translating it yields CAIRDRGTGELFF.

V is TRBV28 and J is TRBJ2-7; 8 bases are shared with TRBD2. V gave up 7 bases and J gave up 6 bases; unmatched junction bases: 2. Germline CDR1 reads MDHEN; CDR2 reads SYDVKM. The CDR3 extends over 11 amino acids. DNA of the CDR3: TGTGCCAGCACCGGGAGGGGCGAGCAGTACTTC. Its protein is CASTGRGEQYF. Together with reference TRBV28 and TRBJ2-7, the CDR3 gives the full variable domain: DVKVTQSSRYLVKRTGEKVFLECVQDMDHENMFWYRQDPGLGLRLIYFSYDVKMKEKGDIPEGYSVSREKKERFSLILESASTNQTSMYLCASTGRGEQYFGPGTRLTVT.

The V gene is TRBV5-1, the J gene TRBJ2-4; 15 bases align to TRBD2. Germline trimming cut 4 bases from V and 1 base from J; bases unmatched to any gene: 0. This CDR3 is built from 16 residues. Germline-derived CDR1 and CDR2 are SGHRS and YFSETQ. The CDR3 here is CASSGTSGGAKNIQYF. CDR3 nucleotides: TGCGCCAGCAGCGGGACTAGCGGGGGGGCCAAAAACATTCAGTACTTC. Supplemented by reference TRBV5-1 and TRBJ2-4, the full variable domain reads KAGVTQTPRYLIKTRGQQVTLSCSPISGHRSVSWYQQTPGQGLQFLFEYFSETQRNKGNFPGRFSGRQFSNSRSEMNVSTLELGDSALYLCASSGTSGGAKNIQYFGAGTRLSVL.

J is TRBJ2-1 and V is TRBV12-5, with TRBD2 as a possible D gene (6 bases). The CDR3 consists of 16 residues. The V gene lost 5 bases and the J gene lost 0 bases, with 14 bases spanning the gap. Per germline, CDR1 LGHNT and CDR2 FRNRAP. CDR3 nucleotide sequence: TGTGCTAGTGGTCTACCCTCGACTAGCTCCTACAATGAGCAGTTCTTC. It is translated as CASGLPSTSSYNEQFF. Combining the CDR3 with reference TRBV12-5 and TRBJ2-1 gives the whole variable domain DARVTQTPRHKVTEMGQEVTMRCQPILGHNTVFWYRQTMMQGLELLAYFRNRAPLDDSGMPKDRFSAEMPDATLATLKIQPSEPRDSAVYFCASGLPSTSSYNEQFFGPGTRLTVL.

J is TRBJ1-2 and V is TRBV5-6, with a possible D match to TRBD1 (6 bases). From germline, CDR1 is SGHDT and CDR2 YYEEEE. This CDR3 is 13 amino acids long. Between the trimmed V and J ends, which lost 2 bases and 2 bases, there was a span of 7 bases. CDR3 in DNA: TGTGCCAGCAGCTTTGGACAGAACTATGGCTACACCTTC. Translating it yields CASSFGQNYGYTF.

V is TRBV11-2 and J is TRBJ2-1; the match to TRBD2 covers 9 bases. The CDR3 loop spans 14 amino acids. Germline CDR1 reads SGHAT; CDR2 reads FQNNGV. V trimming: 0 bases; J trimming: 12 bases; junction bases outside the gene matches: 6. CDR3 in amino acids: CASSLDASGKRQFF. The CDR3, as DNA: TGTGCCAGCAGCTTAGATGCTAGCGGGAAACGGCAGTTCTTC. The whole variable domain, filled in from reference TRBV11-2 and TRBJ2-1, reads EAGVAQSPRYKIIEKRQSVAFWCNPISGHATLYWYQQILGQGPKLLIQFQNNGVVDDSQLPKDRFSAERLKGVDSTLKIQPAKLEDSAVYLCASSLDASGKRQFFGPGTRLTVL.

The chain uses TRBV28 and TRBJ2-3, with a possible D match to TRBD2 (5 bases). From germline, CDR1 is MDHEN and CDR2 SYDVKM. The CDR3 runs to 17 residues. Trimming took off 3 bases at V and 2 bases at J, with 18 bases between the two ends. The CDR3 nucleotides read TGTGCCAGCAGTTTCGGTGGCCGAGGGTCAAACACAGATACGCAGTATTTT. Translated: CASSFGGRGSNTDTQYF.

The CDR3 sequence: CASSQDRGWGSQPQHF. CDR3 DNA sequence: TGCGCCAGCAGCCAAGATCGGGGGTGGGGGTCTCAGCCCCAGCATTTT. The V and J genes are TRBV4-1 and TRBJ1-5, with D possibly TRBD1 on 5 matching bases. Germline lookup yields CDR1 MGHRA and CDR2 YSYEKL. This CDR3 has 16 amino acids. V dropped 0 bases and J dropped 6 bases, with 15 bases sitting between them.

This clone was counted only a few times. The genes are TRBV5-5 and TRBJ2-3; weak D call: TRBD2 (5 bases). This CDR3 is 18 amino acids long. V lost 2 bases, J lost 0 bases, and 19 bases lay in between. Germline V gene data show CDR1 as SGHKS and CDR2 as YYEKEE (reference sequence). DNA for the CDR3: TGTGCCAGCAGCTTCGGCATCGTAAGCGGACCTAGCACAGATACGCAGTATTTT. Translation gives CASSFGIVSGPSTDTQYF.

The CDR3 DNA is TGTGCCAGCAGCCAGGGACAGGTCTACGAGCAGTACTTC. It encodes CASSQGQVYEQYF. V gene TRBV11-2 combines with J gene TRBJ2-7; 8 nucleotides align to TRBD1. CDR1 and CDR2 (germline): SGHAT, FQNNGV. V lost 5 bases to trimming and J lost 3 bases; unmatched junction nucleotides: 3. The CDR3 is 13 amino acids. Together with reference TRBV11-2 and TRBJ2-7, the CDR3 gives the full variable domain: EAGVAQSPRYKIIEKRQSVAFWCNPISGHATLYWYQQILGQGPKLLIQFQNNGVVDDSQLPKDRFSAERLKGVDSTLKIQPAKLEDSAVYLCASSQGQVYEQYFGPGTRLTVT.

This clone appeared once. The chain recombines TRBV25-1 with TRBJ1-2; TRBD1 matches at 8 bases. The CDR3 is 16 residues long. Germline V gene data show CDR1 as MGHDK and CDR2 as SYGVNS. The junction had 12 bases not matched to a gene; V was cut back by 7 bases and J by 2 bases. CDR3 sequence (DNA): TGTGCCAGCACCTCCGGGACAGGCGAAAAGAACTATGGCTACACCTTC. Translating it yields CASTSGTGEKNYGYTF.

This chain links TRBV7-2 with TRBJ2-7, with D perhaps TRBD2 (6 bases). CDR1 is SGHTA, CDR2 FQGNSA, per germline. CDR3 size: 14 residues. V was clipped by 5 bases and J by 4 bases, with 15 bases between them. Written as DNA, the CDR3 is TGTGCCAGCAGCGCATCAGGACTACTATACGAGCAGTACTTC. As protein: CASSASGLLYEQYF.

This clone has a handful of counts. This sequence joins TRBV18 and TRBJ2-6, with D maybe TRBD2 (5 bases). Deletions cut 0 bases from V and 1 base from J, with 22 bases between. The germline V gene encodes CDR1 KGHSH and CDR2 LQKENI. The CDR3 spans 21 residues. The CDR3 region has the DNA TGTGCCAGCTCACCACCGCATAGGAGGAGCGTTCCCCTTTCTGGGGCCAACGTCCTGACTTTC. Translating gives CASSPPHRRSVPLSGANVLTF.

The chain links TRBV6-1 to TRBJ1-2, with TRBD1 as a possible D gene (6 bases). Germline assignment: CDR1 MNHNS and CDR2 SASEGT. The ends were cut back, 4 bases at V and 2 bases at J, with 20 bases in the middle. The CDR3 totals 17 residues. CDR3 loop: CASSAFLTGKINYGYTF. CDR3 DNA sequence: TGTGCCAGCAGTGCCTTTTTAACAGGGAAAATAAACTATGGCTACACCTTC.

J is TRBJ1-1 and V is TRBV11-2; 7 nucleotides line up with TRBD1. This CDR3 is 14 amino acids long. Germline values: CDR1 SGHAT, CDR2 FQNNGV. Trimming at V came to 8 bases and at J to 4 bases, leaving 10 bases not matched to a gene. The DNA of the CDR3 is TGTGCCAGCTCCGGGGCCACAGGGGCCACTGAAGCTTTCTTT. Translation gives CASSGATGATEAFF.

The J gene is TRBJ1-1, the V gene TRBV6-1, with D hard to call. The germline V and J ends were trimmed by 8 bases and 6 bases, with 22 bases remaining between them. The CDR3 sequence is 15 residues long. The germline V gene has CDR1 MNHNS and CDR2 SASEGT. The chain's CDR3 is CASWRGGPRGAEAFF. The CDR3 coding sequence is TGTGCCAGCTGGCGCGGCGGCCCGCGCGGGGCTGAAGCTTTCTTT.

In this sample, this clone turned up once. This rearrangement joins TRBV11-2 to TRBJ1-2; 9 nucleotides agree with TRBD1. The CDR3 has 16 amino acids. Germline V gene data show CDR1 as SGHAT and CDR2 as FQNNGV. With V trimmed by 1 base and J by 3 bases, 6 bases remained unmatched. The CDR3 sequence: CASSLARTGVDYGYTF. The CDR3 region has the DNA TGTGCCAGCAGCTTAGCTAGGACAGGGGTGGACTATGGCTACACCTTC.

The genes are TRBV5-1 and TRBJ2-5, with TRBD1 as a possible D gene (6 bases). CDR1 and CDR2 from the germline V gene are SGHRS and YFSETQ. The CDR3 is made up of 13 amino acids. V lost 4 bases, J lost 11 bases, and 18 bases lay in between. The CDR3 is CASSLPNRDKQYF. In DNA, the CDR3 is TGCGCCAGCAGCCTGCCAAACCGGGACAAGCAGTACTTC.

The rearrangement links TRBV29-1 to TRBJ2-7; D is perhaps TRBD2 (5 bases). The germline V and J ends were trimmed by 1 base and 7 bases, with 20 bases remaining between them. This CDR3 region has 15 residues. Germline V gene data show CDR1 as SQVTM and CDR2 as ANQGSEA. The CDR3 protein is CSVEVLRGSSGEQYF. Here the CDR3 DNA reads TGCAGCGTTGAAGTTCTACGGGGATCTTCGGGGGAGCAGTACTTC.

This clone was seen more than once but under ten times. The chain joins TRBV15 to TRBJ1-1, with 9 nucleotides matching TRBD1. This CDR3 is 18 amino acids long. CDR1 LNHNV and CDR2 YYDKDF come from the germline V gene (reference sequence). Germline trimming cut 3 bases from V and 1 base from J; bases unmatched to any gene: 12. This CDR3 reads CATSRRQGQGRENTEAFF. Here the CDR3 DNA reads TGTGCCACCAGCAGGAGACAGGGACAGGGAAGGGAGAACACTGAAGCTTTCTTT.